This T cell receptor (beta chain) was sequenced during a study of radiotherapy plus CTLA-4 blockade in lung cancer. The repertoire was sequenced with immunoSEQ multiplex PCR; TCRdb's copy has only in-frame clones and lacks some. The sample carries fewer than 100,000 clones, 60% to 85% recorded once. CDR3 size: 14 residues. V gave up 5 bases and J gave up 5 bases, with 15 bases separating them. Germline loops: CDR1 SGHVS, CDR2 FQNEAQ. The source of this sequence is a human donor with non-small cell lung cancer whose response to radiotherapy plus ipilimumab could not be evaluated. Some clones in this sample may be carry-over from other donors' samples. The V and J genes are TRBV7-8 and TRBJ2-5; tentatively, D is TRBD2 (5 bases). The starting material was peripheral blood, obtained from a patient treated with radiotherapy plus ipilimumab. DNA for the CDR3: TGTGCCAGCAGCAAACGTAGCGACGGGGAGACCCAGTACTTC. It translates to CASSKRSDGETQYF.